A single sample gave rise to the 26 T cell receptor beta chains below, sequenced in a study of a mutant IDH1 vaccine in newly diagnosed glioma. Which antigens these TCRs recognize remains unknown. This sample's time point: week 47, end of study. Alongside topical imiquimod, each dose of vaccine comprised 300 ug of mutant IDH1 20-mer peptide. The table came from immunoSEQ multiplex PCR; TCRdb's copy has only in-frame clones and leaves some out. The sample contains tens of thousands of clones, around 83% of which appear only once. This specimen consisted of PBMCs, obtained from a glioma patient whose treatment included an IDH1 peptide vaccine. Source of these receptors: a man in his thirties or forties with glioma.

This sequence joins TRBV9 and TRBJ2-1, with 8 bases lining up with TRBD2. J lost 3 bases, V lost 0 bases, and 8 bases had no gene match. The germline CDR1 and CDR2 sequences are SGDLS and YYNGEE. This CDR3 has 17 residues. For the CDR3, the DNA is TGTGCCAGCAGCGTAGAAATCGGGGGGGCCATCTACAATGAGCAGTTCTTC. Amino acids: CASSVEIGGAIYNEQFF.

The rearrangement joins TRBV19 to TRBJ1-5; no clear D gene. V lost 4 bases and J 3 bases, leaving 7 bases between the germline ends. CDR1 LNHDA and CDR2 SQIVND come from the germline V gene (reference sequence). The length of the CDR3 is 13 residues. The CDR3 DNA follows: TGTGCCAGTAGTACCTCCTTCAATCAGCCCCAGCATTTT. This sequence encodes CASSTSFNQPQHF.

In nucleotides, the CDR3 is TGTGCCAGCAGGGAGTCGGCGGGGGTTGAGTTCTTC. Its translation: CASRESAGVEFF. V and J are TRBV2 and TRBJ2-1, with 7 bases aligning to TRBD2. V was clipped by 6 bases and J by 14 bases; unmatched bases: 10. This CDR3 contains 12 residues. Germline CDR1 reads SNHLY; CDR2 reads FYNNEI.

The V gene is TRBV14, the J gene TRBJ2-7; 11 bases match TRBD2. The V gene end was trimmed by 4 bases and the J gene end by 0 bases; junction bases not matched to a gene: 8. CDR1 SGHDN and CDR2 FVKESK come from the germline V gene. The CDR3 extends over 17 amino acids. CDR3 coding DNA: TGTGCCAGCAGCCGCCCGGGACTAGCGGACCGCTCCTACGAGCAGTACTTC. It translates to CASSRPGLADRSYEQYF.

The V gene is TRBV7-9, the J gene TRBJ1-6; 7 bases agree with TRBD1. Germline V lookup: CDR1 SEHNR, CDR2 FQNEAQ (reference sequence). The trim removed 3 bases at V and 8 bases at J, leaving 4 bases unmatched. The CDR3 contains 14 residues. CDR3 sequence: CASSFGTEYSPLHF. For the CDR3, the DNA is TGTGCCAGCAGCTTTGGGACAGAGTATTCACCCCTCCACTTT.

The genes are TRBV4-1 and TRBJ1-2; 8 bases agree with TRBD1. The V gene's germline CDR1 is MGHRA and CDR2 YSYEKL. This CDR3 is 15 amino acids long. The ends lost 4 bases at V and 2 bases at J; junction bases unmatched: 6. This CDR3 is CASSPTDRVNYGYTF. In DNA form, the CDR3 reads TGCGCCAGCAGCCCTACGGACAGGGTGAACTATGGCTACACCTTC.

In DNA, the CDR3 is TGTGCCAGCAGCGGAACCCTAGGGCGGGTAGCCAAAAACATTCAGTACTTC. Its translation is CASSGTLGRVAKNIQYF. This rearrangement joins TRBV13 to TRBJ2-4; D possibly corresponds to TRBD2 (5 bases). Trimming removed 5 bases at V and 0 bases at J, with 17 bases between. CDR3 length: 17 amino acids. Germline-derived CDR1 and CDR2 are PRHDT and FYEKMQ (reference sequence).

The chain recombines TRBV6-5 with TRBJ2-5; 12 bases are a match to TRBD2. CDR1 and CDR2 (germline): MNHEY, SVGAGI. The length of the CDR3 is 15 residues. V shed 6 bases, J shed 3 bases, and the junction held 5 bases outside the gene matches. Here the CDR3 DNA reads TGTGCCAGCAGAAAGACTAGCGGGGGAAAAGAGACCCAGTACTTC. It encodes CASRKTSGGKETQYF.

The gene calls are TRBV28 and TRBJ1-2; no clear D gene. CDR1 MDHEN and CDR2 SYDVKM come from the germline V gene. The V end lost 5 bases, the J end lost 8 bases, and 18 bases lay between the germline ends. This CDR3 comprises 14 residues. The CDR3 DNA sequence: TGTGCCAGCAGTCCGCGACACAAATCGGGGGGCTACACCTTC. Translating it yields CASSPRHKSGGYTF.

This chain joins TRBV5-4 and TRBJ2-7, with 8 bases that match TRBD2. The CDR3 covers 14 residues. Germline CDR1 SGHNT, CDR2 YYREEE (reference sequence). J was trimmed by 7 bases and V by 4 bases; bases with no gene match: 10. The CDR3 nucleotides read TGTGCCAGCAGCCCCTCCGGGGGGGCGGGTGAGCAGTACTTC. As protein: CASSPSGGAGEQYF. The full variable domain, its missing parts supplied by reference TRBV5-4 and TRBJ2-7, is ETGVTQSPTHLIKTRGQQVTLRCSSQSGHNTVSWYQQALGQGPQFIFQYYREEENGRGNFPPRFSGLQFPNYSSELNVNALELDDSALYLCASSPSGGAGEQYFGPGTRLTVT.

The chain uses TRBV5-1 and TRBJ2-1, with a tentative D call TRBD1 (6 bases). This CDR3 spans 17 amino acids. Trimming left V 3 bases short and J 8 bases short, with 24 bases between. Germline V gene data show CDR1 as SGHRS and CDR2 as YFSETQ. CDR3 bases: TGCGCCAGCAGCTCGAAAGCCGGGACAACCGGATGGTATGAGCAGTTCTTC. Its protein product is CASSSKAGTTGWYEQFF. Together with reference TRBV5-1 and TRBJ2-1, the CDR3 gives the full variable domain: KAGVTQTPRYLIKTRGQQVTLSCSPISGHRSVSWYQQTPGQGLQFLFEYFSETQRNKGNFPGRFSGRQFSNSRSEMNVSTLELGDSALYLCASSSKAGTTGWYEQFFGPGTRLTVL.

The V and J genes are TRBV2 and TRBJ2-7; D possibly uses TRBD1 or TRBD2 (6 bases each). V lost 1 base to trimming and J lost 3 bases, with 16 bases between them. This CDR3 has 16 amino acids. The germline CDR1 and CDR2 sequences are SNHLY and FYNNEI. This CDR3 reads CASSEEQGGGFYEQYF. The CDR3 DNA is TGTGCCAGCAGTGAAGAGCAAGGGGGAGGTTTCTACGAGCAGTACTTC.

As regards this clone: Other DNA variants within this sample encode the same CDR3. The chain employs TRBV27 and TRBJ1-3; D is ambiguous. This CDR3 contains 13 residues. The V gene's germline CDR1 is MNHEY and CDR2 SMNVEV (reference sequence). V lost 3 bases to trimming and J lost 0 bases, with 3 bases between them. CDR3 DNA: TGTGCCAGCAGTTTGCGCTCTGGAAACACCATATATTTT. This gives the protein CASSLRSGNTIYF.

In its sample, this clone is medium-sized. The chain uses TRBV27 and TRBJ2-5; 12 bases fit TRBD2. V trimming: 6 bases; J trimming: 5 bases; junction bases outside the gene matches: 13. Germline-derived CDR1 and CDR2 are MNHEY and SMNVEV (reference sequence). This CDR3 spans 17 amino acids. The CDR3 region has the DNA TGTGCCAGCAGACCTCTCCCCCGGACTAGCGGGGATGAGACCCAGTACTTC. Amino acids: CASRPLPRTSGDETQYF.

The J gene is TRBJ1-1, the V gene TRBV28; tentatively, D is TRBD1 (5 bases). From germline, CDR1 is MDHEN and CDR2 SYDVKM. This CDR3 region has 15 residues. V lost 6 bases, J lost 4 bases, and 18 bases lay in between. CDR3 sequence reads: CASSPASGVGTEAFF. DNA of the CDR3: TGTGCCAGCAGCCCCGCATCGGGGGTGGGCACTGAAGCTTTCTTT.

The rearrangement links TRBV27 to TRBJ1-5, with D possibly matching TRBD1 (5 bases). CDR3 length: 17 residues. V lost 4 bases and J lost 2, with 18 bases in between. The V gene's germline CDR1 is MNHEY and CDR2 SMNVEV (reference sequence). CDR3 loop: CASSWGGGRGGNQPQHF. The CDR3 DNA follows: TGTGCCAGCAGTTGGGGTGGGGGAAGGGGCGGCAATCAGCCCCAGCATTTT.

Judged by abundance, this clone is medium-sized. J is TRBJ2-2 and V is TRBV6-4; either TRBD1 or TRBD2 may fit D (5 bases each). V was cut by 2 bases and J by 8 bases, with 9 bases left in between. Germline-derived CDR1 and CDR2 are MRHNA and SNTAGT. This CDR3 comprises 13 residues. In nucleotides, the CDR3 is TGTGCCAGCAGTGACCGAGAGGGGGGGGAGCTGTTTTTT. Translating it yields CASSDREGGELFF.

The chain has TRBV27 and TRBJ2-2; TRBD2 aligns across 9 bases. V lost 1 base, J lost 0 bases, and 6 bases stayed unmatched. The germline gives CDR1 MNHEY, CDR2 SMNVEV (reference sequence). The length of the CDR3 is 18 residues. CDR3 residues: CASSLFSSGDANTGELFF. As DNA, the CDR3 is TGTGCCAGCAGTTTATTTTCTAGCGGGGACGCGAACACCGGGGAGCTGTTTTTT.

This clone is deemed medium-sized. The chain joins TRBV19 to TRBJ2-6; tentatively, D is TRBD2 (5 bases). Trimming removed 5 bases at V and 0 bases at J, with 14 bases between. Germline V gene lookup returns CDR1 LNHDA and CDR2 SQIVND (reference sequence). The CDR3 runs to 17 residues. CDR3 sequence reads: CASSPRRGASGANVLTF. CDR3 bases: TGTGCCAGTAGTCCCCGTCGGGGAGCCTCTGGGGCCAACGTCCTGACTTTC.

The genes are TRBV10-1 and TRBJ1-6; TRBD1 matches 8 bases. Germline values: CDR1 WNHNN, CDR2 SYGVQD (reference sequence). The CDR3 sequence is 19 residues long. The junction had 22 bases not matched to a gene; V was cut back by 10 bases and J by 5 bases. In nucleotides, the CDR3 is TGCGCCACCTTAAAACCGGGACAGGATCCCTGGCGAAATAATTCACCCCTCCACTTT. Its translation: CATLKPGQDPWRNNSPLHF.

This chain links TRBV9 with TRBJ1-1, with TRBD1 as a possible D gene (5 bases). Germline V lookup: CDR1 SGDLS, CDR2 YYNGEE. The CDR3 is made up of 17 amino acids. Trimming pared 3 bases from V and 3 bases from J, leaving 21 bases between. DNA of the CDR3: TGTGCCAGCAGCGGGACATATTTGGGGGTAGGGTACACTGAAGCTTTCTTT. Translating gives CASSGTYLGVGYTEAFF.

V usage is TRBV6-4 and J usage is TRBJ2-1; D uncertain. The CDR3 runs 17 residues. Germline CDR1 MRHNA, CDR2 SNTAGT. Between the trimmed V and J ends, which lost 4 bases and 5 bases, there was a span of 21 bases. DNA for the CDR3: TGTGCCAGCAGTGCGCCCCCTCTAGTGGCCTCGCACAATGAGCAGTTCTTC. This translates into CASSAPPLVASHNEQFF.

The chain is built from TRBV14 and TRBJ1-6; no clear D. Germline V lookup: CDR1 SGHDN, CDR2 FVKESK. V was trimmed by 5 bases and J by 0 bases, leaving 11 bases between them. There are 16 residues in the CDR3. This chain's CDR3 is CASSLDPSSYNSPLHF. In DNA, the CDR3 is TGTGCCAGCAGCTTAGACCCGAGCTCCTATAATTCACCCCTCCACTTT.

The chain employs TRBV28 and TRBJ1-5; D perhaps matches TRBD1 (5 bases). The CDR3 has 18 residues. Trimming took off 3 bases at V and 0 bases at J, with 18 bases between the two ends. Germline assignment: CDR1 MDHEN and CDR2 SYDVKM. CDR3 in amino acids: CASSFSIIAGSSNQPQHF. CDR3 nucleotide sequence: TGTGCCAGCAGTTTCTCCATAATTGCAGGGTCTAGCAATCAGCCCCAGCATTTT.

The chain recombines TRBV29-1 with TRBJ1-3; possibly TRBD1 for D (6 bases). The germline V gene encodes CDR1 SQVTM and CDR2 ANQGSEA. The germline V and J ends were trimmed by 0 bases and 1 base, with 13 bases remaining between them. CDR3 size: 16 residues. CDR3: CSVEDWVQGSGNTIYF. The DNA for the CDR3 is TGCAGCGTTGAAGATTGGGTACAGGGATCTGGAAACACCATATATTTT.

This chain uses TRBV27 with TRBJ2-3, with D tentatively TRBD1 (6 bases). The V gene's germline CDR1 is MNHEY and CDR2 SMNVEV (reference sequence). Trimming pared 1 base from V and 0 bases from J, leaving 11 bases between. There are 16 residues in the CDR3. DNA for the CDR3: TGTGCCAGCAGTTTATATGGGGGCTCTAGCACAGATACGCAGTATTTT. Amino acid sequence: CASSLYGGSSTDTQYF.